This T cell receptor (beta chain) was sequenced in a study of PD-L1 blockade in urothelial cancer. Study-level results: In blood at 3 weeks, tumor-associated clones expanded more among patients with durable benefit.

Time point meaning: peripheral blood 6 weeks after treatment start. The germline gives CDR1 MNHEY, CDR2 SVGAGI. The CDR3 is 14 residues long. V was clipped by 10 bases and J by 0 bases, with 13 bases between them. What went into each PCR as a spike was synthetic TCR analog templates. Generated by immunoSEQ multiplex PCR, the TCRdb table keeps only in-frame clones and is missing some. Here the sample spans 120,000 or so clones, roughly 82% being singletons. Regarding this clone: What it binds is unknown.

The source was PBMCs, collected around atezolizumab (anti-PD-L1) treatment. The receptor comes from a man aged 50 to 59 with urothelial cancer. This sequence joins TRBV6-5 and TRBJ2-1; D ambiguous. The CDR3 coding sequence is TGTGCCACCTCCCCGCGAGGCTCCTACAATGAGCAGTTCTTC. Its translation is CATSPRGSYNEQFF.